The 16 T cell receptor beta chains given below trace back to one sample, sequenced in a study of T-cell memory formation after mild COVID-19. MiXCR, applied by TCRdb to the 5' RACE reads, yields one record per CDR3 protein. The table records under 250,000 distinct CDR3 sequences, around 10% of them present only once. The specimen was PBMCs or a T cell subset sorted from them (not recorded which). These receptors were collected from a man younger than 30 who had mild COVID-19 (a few samples of this study predate the infection). Cell type and time point are not known.

This clonotype was observed a few times. J is TRBJ2-5 and V is TRBV9; D not resolved. The V gene lost 1 base and the J gene lost 4 bases, with 8 bases spanning the gap. This CDR3 contains 13 residues. The germline CDR1 and CDR2 sequences are SGDLS and YYNGEE. The CDR3: CASSVSARETQYF. For the CDR3, the DNA is TGTGCCAGCAGCGTATCGGCGCGAGAGACCCAGTACTTC.

This clonotype was recorded a few times. This chain links TRBV4-2 with TRBJ1-5, with 8 bases lining up with TRBD1. Losses at the gene ends were 2 bases for V and 7 bases for J; bases not matched to a gene: 7. Germline-derived CDR1 and CDR2 are LGHNA and YNFKEQ. The length of the CDR3 is 15 residues. The CDR3 DNA reads TGTGCCAGCAGCCAAACAGGGGGACTGGAACAGCCCCAGCATTTT. This gives the protein CASSQTGGLEQPQHF.

In this sample, this clonotype turned up many times. This chain uses TRBV6-5 with TRBJ2-2, with 10 bases lining up with TRBD2. Germline V gives CDR1 MNHEY, CDR2 SVGAGI. The CDR3 is made up of 15 amino acids. J lost 4 bases, V lost 6 bases, and 5 bases had no gene match. The CDR3 nucleotides are TGTGCCAGCAGACCCGGGACTAGCGTCACCGGGGAGCTGTTTTTT. Translating it yields CASRPGTSVTGELFF.

This clonotype was observed many times. The chain employs TRBV7-8 and TRBJ2-3; D is ambiguous. This CDR3 region has 13 residues. Germline V gene data show CDR1 as SGHVS and CDR2 as FQNEAQ. V shed 5 bases and J shed 4 bases, with 10 bases lying between them. CDR3 sequence: CASSVGPADTQYF. The CDR3, as DNA: TGTGCCAGCAGCGTAGGACCAGCAGATACGCAGTATTTT.

CDR3: CASSLGPNGDTQYF. DNA of the CDR3: TGTGCCAGCAGCTTAGGACCGAACGGGGATACGCAGTATTTT. The chain is built from TRBV7-8 and TRBJ2-3; the D is unclear. Per germline, CDR1 SGHVS and CDR2 FQNEAQ. Trimming took off 1 base at V and 6 bases at J, with 11 bases between the two ends. The CDR3 has 14 residues.

This clonotype was seen a few times. CDR3 sequence: CASSLARTSGGNEQFF. The CDR3 DNA is TGTGCCAGCAGCTTAGCGCGGACTAGCGGGGGGAATGAGCAGTTCTTC. The V and J genes are TRBV7-2 and TRBJ2-1; 14 bases fit TRBD2. Per germline, CDR1 SGHTA and CDR2 FQGNSA. V was clipped by 0 bases and J by 7 bases; unmatched bases: 2. The CDR3 has 16 amino acids.

This clonotype appeared a few times. This chain uses TRBV7-2 with TRBJ2-3; 11 bases match TRBD2. The CDR3 has 16 residues. V dropped 5 bases and J dropped 2; count of bases not matched to a gene: 6. The germline CDR1 and CDR2 sequences are SGHTA and FQGNSA. The CDR3 DNA is TGTGCCAGCAGCGATAGACTAGCGGGGCCCACAGATACGCAGTATTTT. Translation: CASSDRLAGPTDTQYF.

This clonotype was recorded many times. The J gene is TRBJ1-4, the V gene TRBV5-1; D gene unclear. The CDR3 loop spans 12 amino acids. Trimming took off 0 bases at V and 8 bases at J, with 5 bases between the two ends. Germline loops: CDR1 SGHRS, CDR2 YFSETQ. The CDR3 reads CASSLVGEKLFF. The DNA of the CDR3 is TGCGCCAGCAGCTTGGTTGGGGAAAAACTGTTTTTT.

V gene TRBV27 combines with J gene TRBJ2-2, with TRBD1 identical over 9 bases. Losses at the gene ends were 6 bases for V and 3 bases for J; bases not matched to a gene: 2. In germline, CDR1 is MNHEY, CDR2 SMNVEV (reference sequence). CDR3 size: 14 residues. Here the CDR3 DNA reads TGTGCCAGCAGAGGACAGGGGTACACCGGGGAGCTGTTTTTT. It yields the protein CASRGQGYTGELFF.

This clonotype came up many times. The genes are TRBV4-2 and TRBJ2-3; D possibly corresponds to TRBD1 (6 bases). The CDR3 has 15 residues. Germline V gene data show CDR1 as LGHNA and CDR2 as YNFKEQ. Trimming pared 1 base from V and 3 bases from J, leaving 11 bases between. The CDR3 DNA reads TGTGCCAGCAGCCAAGGGGCCCAGGGGACAGATACGCAGTATTTT. Protein: CASSQGAQGTDTQYF.

Ten or more counts support this clonotype. This chain joins TRBV7-2 and TRBJ2-2; D may be TRBD1 (5 bases). Trimming stripped 6 bases from V and 3 bases from J, with 8 bases between. This CDR3 has 13 amino acids. CDR1 is SGHTA, CDR2 FQGNSA, per germline. The CDR3 nucleotides are TGTGCCAGCAGACAGGCGTACACCGGGGAGCTGTTTTTT. Translation: CASRQAYTGELFF.

In its sample, this clonotype was seen a few times. The CDR3 region has the DNA TGTGCCAGCAGTTTAGGGACAGGGTTTGTGAGCACAGATACGCAGTATTTT. It yields the protein CASSLGTGFVSTDTQYF. V gene TRBV12-3 or TRBV12-4 combines with J gene TRBJ2-3, with 8 bases matching TRBD1. J gave up 0 bases and V 1 base, and 6 bases lay outside the gene matches. The CDR3 sequence is 17 residues long.

Here the CDR3 reads CASSPTLDWQYYEQYF. The CDR3 coding sequence is TGTGCCAGCAGCCCCACCCTTGACTGGCAGTATTACGAGCAGTACTTC. The J gene is TRBJ2-7, the V gene TRBV9; D unresolved. The length of the CDR3 is 16 residues. V lost 4 bases and J 4 bases, leaving 21 bases between the germline ends. Germline CDR1 SGDLS, CDR2 YYNGEE.

The genes are TRBV6-6 and TRBJ2-7, with TRBD1 identical over 7 bases. This CDR3 is 14 amino acids long. Per germline, CDR1 MNHNY and CDR2 SVGAGI (reference sequence). V was clipped by 5 bases and J by 5 bases; unmatched bases: 9. The CDR3 sequence: CASSPRQGLNEQYV. In nucleotides, the CDR3 is TGTGCCAGCAGTCCACGACAGGGTTTAAACGAGCAGTACGTC.

This clonotype was observed at least ten times. The V call is TRBV7-3, the J call TRBJ1-1; no clear D gene. CDR1 is SGHTA, CDR2 FQGTGA, per germline. This CDR3 region has 12 residues. Trimming took off 7 bases at V and 6 bases at J, with 12 bases between the two ends. CDR3 sequence: CASKGRYSEAFF. The CDR3 region has the DNA TGTGCCAGCAAAGGTCGGTACTCTGAAGCTTTCTTT.

This clonotype was counted between two and nine times. The chain carries TRBV27 and TRBJ2-5; D remains unclear. Trimming cost V 5 bases and J 1 base, with 8 bases left between them. Per germline, CDR1 MNHEY and CDR2 SMNVEV (reference sequence). The CDR3 runs to 13 residues. The CDR3 reads CASSPLLQETQYF. The DNA of the CDR3 is TGTGCCAGCAGTCCCCTCCTCCAAGAGACCCAGTACTTC.